Below, 18 T cell receptor beta chains from the same sample are listed, as sequenced in a study of T cell responses to AZD1222 COVID-19 vaccine. The method was immunoSEQ multiplex PCR; TCRdb's version includes in-frame clones alone and lacks a portion of them. This table holds under 200,000 clones, approximately 90% found once. The sequences come from peripheral blood, collected on day 0 of MenACWY control vaccination. Receptor source: an adult in good health.

V usage is TRBV5-8 and J usage is TRBJ1-2, with D perhaps matching TRBD1 (5 bases). Germline-derived CDR1 and CDR2 are SGHTS and YDEGEE. CDR3 size: 14 residues. V was trimmed by 0 bases and J by 3 bases, leaving 9 bases between them. CDR3 DNA: TGTGCCAGCAGCTTGGTCGGGGCAGACTATGGCTACACCTTC. Encoded protein: CASSLVGADYGYTF.

This chain uses TRBV15 with TRBJ2-7, with D perhaps being TRBD1 or TRBD2 (5 bases each). V was shortened by 0 bases and J by 0 bases, with 21 bases between the two germline ends. CDR1 and CDR2 (germline): LNHNV, YYDKDF (reference sequence). The CDR3 runs 19 residues. The CDR3 is CATSRDRAPGTGYSYEQYF. The CDR3 region has the DNA TGTGCCACCAGCAGAGATCGGGCCCCTGGGACGGGATACTCCTACGAGCAGTACTTC.

The chain links TRBV6-1 to TRBJ1-1; D gene ambiguous. The germline gives CDR1 MNHNS, CDR2 SASEGT. The germline V and J ends were trimmed by 3 bases and 10 bases, with 6 bases remaining between them. The CDR3 contains 10 residues. DNA for the CDR3: TGTGCCAGCAGTGAGTTGGTAGCTTTCTTT. This translates into CASSELVAFF.

Here the CDR3 DNA reads TGCGCCAGCAGCTTGTCGGGATCGGCCTACGAGCAGTACTTC. This sequence encodes CASSLSGSAYEQYF. This rearrangement joins TRBV5-1 to TRBJ2-7; perhaps TRBD2 as D (5 bases). The germline CDR1 and CDR2 sequences are SGHRS and YFSETQ. The CDR3 is made up of 14 amino acids. Trimming removed 1 base from V and 2 bases from J, with 10 bases in between.

Concerning this clone: Other DNA sequences in the sample encode the same CDR3. The DNA for the CDR3 is TGTGCCAGCAGCCGGAACACTGAAGCTTTCTTT. Its translation is CASSRNTEAFF. J is TRBJ1-1 and V is TRBV6-5; D ambiguous. The germline V gene encodes CDR1 MNHEY and CDR2 SVGAGI. Deletions cut 6 bases from V and 1 base from J, with 3 bases between. The CDR3 has 11 amino acids.

The sample holds a few counts of this clone. The chain recombines TRBV19 with TRBJ2-1; D call uncertain. V was shortened by 5 bases and J by 9 bases, with 8 bases between the two germline ends. The V gene's germline CDR1 is LNHDA and CDR2 SQIVND (reference sequence). This CDR3 is built from 11 residues. CDR3 loop: CASSVGLEQFF. CDR3 in DNA: TGTGCCAGTAGTGTCGGTCTTGAGCAGTTCTTC.

The V and J genes are TRBV7-3 and TRBJ1-6, with TRBD1 matching 9 bases. The germline V gene encodes CDR1 SGHTA and CDR2 FQGTGA. The V gene end was trimmed by 5 bases and the J gene end by 7 bases; junction bases not matched to a gene: 9. The length of the CDR3 is 16 residues. CDR3 protein: CASSKAGTGSNSPLHF. In DNA, the CDR3 is TGTGCCAGCAGCAAAGCCGGGACAGGGTCCAATTCACCCCTCCACTTT.

V is TRBV11-3 and J is TRBJ2-1; 12 bases map to TRBD2. The CDR3 runs 17 residues. Per germline, CDR1 SGHNT and CDR2 YENEEA. Trimming took 3 bases from V and 7 from J; bases not matched to a gene: 10. CDR3: CASSFSSGRVQGNEQFF. CDR3 coding DNA: TGTGCCAGCAGCTTTTCTAGCGGGAGGGTCCAAGGGAATGAGCAGTTCTTC.

This rearrangement joins TRBV10-3 to TRBJ2-7; TRBD2 matches at 8 bases. With 4 bases clipped from V and 2 bases from J, the junction kept 4 bases outside the gene matches. The CDR3 has 14 residues. Germline V lookup: CDR1 ENHRY, CDR2 SYGVKD. This CDR3 reads CAISAAGATYEQYF. CDR3 DNA sequence: TGTGCCATCAGTGCAGCGGGAGCCACCTACGAGCAGTACTTC.

The gene calls are TRBV4-1 and TRBJ2-7, with D tentatively TRBD1 or TRBD2 (5 bases each). CDR1 MGHRA and CDR2 YSYEKL come from the germline V gene. V was shortened by 0 bases and J by 2 bases, with 11 bases between the two germline ends. This CDR3 is built from 15 residues. CDR3 sequence (DNA): TGCGCCAGCAGCCAAGAGGGGGTGGGACCCTACGAGCAGTACTTC. It is translated as CASSQEGVGPYEQYF.

This chain uses TRBV12-3 or TRBV12-4 with TRBJ1-1; D unresolved. CDR3 length: 12 residues. The V gene lost 4 bases and the J gene lost 8 bases, with 11 bases spanning the gap. The CDR3 DNA sequence: TGTGCCAGCAGTTCTCGACCCCAAGAAGCTTTCTTT. Protein product: CASSSRPQEAFF.

This chain joins TRBV7-9 and TRBJ2-7; 8 bases fit TRBD1. Per the germline V gene, CDR1 is SEHNR and CDR2 is FQNEAQ (reference sequence). This CDR3 comprises 14 residues. The trim removed 3 bases at V and 0 bases at J, leaving 1 base unmatched. The CDR3 loop reads CASSLTGVSYEQYF. The DNA for the CDR3 is TGTGCCAGCAGCTTGACAGGGGTCTCCTACGAGCAGTACTTC.

The chain combines TRBV5-8 with TRBJ2-3; TRBD2 matches 12 bases. V shed 3 bases and J 3 bases; nucleotides not matched to a gene: 8. There are 17 residues in the CDR3. Germline CDR1 and CDR2: SGHTS and YDEGEE. As DNA, the CDR3 is TGTGCCAGCAGCTCCCCGACTAGCGGGAGAGGAACAGATACGCAGTATTTT. Protein: CASSSPTSGRGTDTQYF.

This chain uses TRBV5-1 with TRBJ1-1; D is unresolved. Per germline, CDR1 SGHRS and CDR2 YFSETQ. V lost 4 bases, J lost 1 base, and 8 bases lay in between. The CDR3 sequence is 13 residues long. The CDR3 protein is CASSAEWNTEAFF. The CDR3 DNA sequence: TGCGCCAGCAGCGCCGAATGGAACACTGAAGCTTTCTTT.

V is TRBV3-1 (or the pseudogene TRBV3-2) and J is TRBJ2-5; 13 bases match TRBD2. With 6 bases clipped from V and 5 bases from J, the junction kept 6 bases outside the gene matches. The CDR3 contains 15 residues. The germline CDR1 and CDR2 sequences are LGHDT and YNNKEL (reference sequence). The CDR3 reads CASRLLAGGRETQYF. The CDR3 DNA reads TGTGCCAGCAGGTTACTAGCGGGAGGGCGTGAGACCCAGTACTTC.

V is TRBV2 and J is TRBJ1-6; D possibly corresponds to TRBD1 (5 bases). CDR1 and CDR2 from the germline V gene are SNHLY and FYNNEI. The CDR3 is made up of 13 amino acids. Trimming took off 4 bases at V and 6 bases at J, with 7 bases between the two ends. The CDR3 loop is CASSVTVNSPLHF. The CDR3 DNA is TGTGCCAGCAGTGTGACAGTTAATTCACCCCTCCACTTT.

The chain joins TRBV30 to TRBJ1-4; D not certain. V lost 4 bases and J lost 4, with 10 bases in between. This CDR3 spans 13 amino acids. CDR1 and CDR2 from the germline V gene are GTSNPN and SVGIG (reference sequence). The CDR3 nucleotides are TGTGCCTGGAAGAAGGACCATAATGAAAAACTGTTTTTT. Amino acids: CAWKKDHNEKLFF.

V and J are TRBV30 and TRBJ1-4; 7 nucleotides align to TRBD1. With 3 bases clipped from V and 7 bases from J, the junction kept 8 bases outside the gene matches. CDR3 size: 14 residues. From germline, CDR1 is GTSNPN and CDR2 SVGIG (reference sequence). In nucleotides, the CDR3 is TGTGCCTGGAGCGGCGGGACAGTGGGTGAAAAACTGTTTTTT. As protein: CAWSGGTVGEKLFF.